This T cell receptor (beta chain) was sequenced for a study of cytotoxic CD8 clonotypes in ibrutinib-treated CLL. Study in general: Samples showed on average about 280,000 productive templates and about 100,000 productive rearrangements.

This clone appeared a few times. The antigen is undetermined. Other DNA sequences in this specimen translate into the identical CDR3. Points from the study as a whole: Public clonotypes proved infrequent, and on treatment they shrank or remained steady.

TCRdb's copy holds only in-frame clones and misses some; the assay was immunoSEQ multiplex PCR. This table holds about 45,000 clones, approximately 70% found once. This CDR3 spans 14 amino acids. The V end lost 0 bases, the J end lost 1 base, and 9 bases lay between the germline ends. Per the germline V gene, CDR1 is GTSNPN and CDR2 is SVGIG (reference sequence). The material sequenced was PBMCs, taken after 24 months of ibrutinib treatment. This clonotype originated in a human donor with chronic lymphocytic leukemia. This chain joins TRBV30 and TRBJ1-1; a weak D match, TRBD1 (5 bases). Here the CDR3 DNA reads TGTGCCTGGAGTGTATATACAGGGAACACTGAAGCTTTCTTT. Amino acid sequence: CAWSVYTGNTEAFF.